What follows are 18 T cell receptor beta chains derived from one specimen sequenced in a study of regulatory T cells in long-lasting Graves disease. Arm-PCR of CDR3 regions with iRepertoire HTBI primers generated TCR beta libraries. TCRdb processed the multiplex PCR reads anew with MiXCR; each CDR3 protein has one entry. The data contain 620,000 or so distinct CDR3 sequences, roughly 15% of them singletons. Described time point: newly diagnosed GD, antithyroid drugs for less than 3 months. The TCR library was made from RNA that had been extracted from PBMCs in TRIzol. These sequences were also reported in another study, on T cells in Graves' hyperthyroidism and ophthalmopathy.

This sample comprised peripheral blood mononuclear cells (PBMCs), obtained at new diagnosis, from a patient treated with antithyroid drugs. The source is a woman aged 25-40 years with Graves disease.

The genes are TRBV7-3 and TRBJ2-1, with 8 positions matching TRBD2. After removal of 5 bases from V and 6 bases from J, the junction contained 9 bases not matched to a gene. The CDR3 is 15 residues long. The germline V gene encodes CDR1 SGHTA and CDR2 FQGTGA. The CDR3 DNA reads TGTGCCAGCAGCCCAATCCCGGCGGGAGGCAATGAGCAGTTCTTC. It specifies CASSPIPAGGNEQFF.

This clonotype was found many times. The rearrangement joins TRBV27 to TRBJ2-7, with D perhaps matching TRBD1 (5 bases). This CDR3 is built from 13 residues. Germline loops: CDR1 MNHEY, CDR2 SMNVEV (reference sequence). Deletions cut 5 bases from V and 2 bases from J, with 10 bases between. CDR3 residues: CASSNLGAYEQYF. The CDR3 DNA is TGTGCCAGCAGTAACCTAGGGGCCTACGAGCAGTACTTC.

This clonotype appeared many times. This chain uses TRBV6-1 with TRBJ2-5, with 8 bases aligning to TRBD2. V dropped 7 bases and J dropped 7; count of bases not matched to a gene: 14. The CDR3 loop spans 15 amino acids. CDR1 MNHNS and CDR2 SASEGT come from the germline V gene. In nucleotides, the CDR3 is TGTGCCAGCACCGACAGTGGCGGGAGGAAGGGGACCCAGTACTTC. This codes for CASTDSGGRKGTQYF.

The chain links TRBV3-1 to TRBJ2-7, with 9 bases matching TRBD1. Per the germline V gene, CDR1 is LGHDT and CDR2 is YNNKEL (reference sequence). The CDR3 totals 15 residues. The junction had 8 bases not matched to a gene; V was cut back by 4 bases and J by 4 bases. The chain's CDR3 is CASSRSGTGLYEQYF. The CDR3 coding sequence is TGTGCCAGCAGCCGCTCCGGGACAGGGTTGTACGAGCAGTACTTC.

Ten or more counts support this clonotype. The rearrangement joins TRBV20-1 to TRBJ2-1; 9 bases are a match to TRBD1. J was trimmed by 4 bases and V by 0 bases; bases with no gene match: 7. Germline CDR1 is DFQATT and CDR2 is SNEGSKA (reference sequence). This CDR3 has 16 amino acids. As DNA, the CDR3 is TGCAGTGCTAGAGATCCGGGGACAGGGCTTTACAATGAGCAGTTCTTC. Translating it yields CSARDPGTGLYNEQFF.

This clonotype was detected many times. J is TRBJ2-7 and V is TRBV30, with TRBD1 matching 8 bases. Germline loops: CDR1 GTSNPN, CDR2 SVGIG (reference sequence). CDR3 length equals 13 residues. V was clipped by 2 bases and J by 9 bases; unmatched bases: 9. CDR3 amino acids: CAWSRDRPLRQYF. In DNA, the CDR3 is TGTGCCTGGAGTCGGGACAGGCCTCTTAGGCAGTACTTC.

This clonotype has just a few counts. The chain couples TRBV28 to TRBJ1-1, with D unclear. The germline V and J ends were trimmed by 2 bases and 5 bases, with 6 bases remaining between them. The CDR3 covers 12 residues. Germline CDR1 is MDHEN and CDR2 is SYDVKM. CDR3 sequence reads: CASSLKTTEAFF. CDR3 coding DNA: TGTGCCAGCAGTTTAAAAACGACTGAAGCTTTCTTT.

The sample holds a few counts of this clonotype. The chain employs TRBV7-9 and TRBJ1-2, with D unclear. CDR1 is SEHNR and CDR2 is FQNEAQ in the germline V gene (reference sequence). V was cut by 3 bases and J by 8 bases, with 16 bases left in between. The CDR3 length is 14 residues. Here the CDR3 DNA reads TGTGCCAGCAGCTTCGACCCCAAATTGGGGGGCTACACCTTC. Translated, it gives CASSFDPKLGGYTF.

This clonotype was counted ten times or more. This sequence joins TRBV6-5 and TRBJ1-2; a possible D gene is TRBD1 (5 bases). CDR3 size: 14 residues. The V gene lost 4 bases and the J gene lost 4 bases, with 13 bases spanning the gap. CDR1 MNHEY and CDR2 SVGAGI come from the germline V gene. In nucleotides, the CDR3 is TGTGCCAGCAGTTCCGGCCAGAGGGGCTATGGCTACACCTTC. This codes for CASSSGQRGYGYTF.

This clonotype was observed at least ten times. This sequence joins TRBV3-1 and TRBJ1-1; 8 bases align to TRBD1. The CDR3 has 14 residues. Germline CDR1 and CDR2: LGHDT and YNNKEL (reference sequence). Trimming at V came to 3 bases and at J to 4 bases, leaving 4 bases not matched to a gene. CDR3 in amino acids: CASSHPGGGTEAFF. CDR3 bases: TGTGCCAGCAGCCATCCAGGGGGCGGCACTGAAGCTTTCTTT.

Concerning this clonotype itself: A read error may account for a junction end that differs from germline. This chain connects TRBV29-1 to TRBJ2-1; weak D call: TRBD2 (6 bases). In germline, CDR1 is SQVTM, CDR2 ANQGSEA. The CDR3 is made up of 14 amino acids. CDR3 region: CSVEETSGPNGQFF. For the CDR3, the DNA is TGCAGCGTTGAAGAGACCAGCGGGCCAAATGGGCAGTTCTTC.

The rearrangement joins TRBV4-1 to TRBJ1-1, with 8 bases identical to TRBD1. The CDR3 is made up of 14 amino acids. The J segment lost 4 bases and the V segment lost 6 bases, leaving 7 bases of the junction unmatched. Germline V gene data show CDR1 as MGHRA and CDR2 as YSYEKL. The CDR3 DNA follows: TGCGCCAGCAGGCCGAACAGGGGGAGCACTGAAGCTTTCTTT. As protein: CASRPNRGSTEAFF.

The chain employs TRBV19 and TRBJ1-5, with D possibly being TRBD1 (5 bases). The CDR3 runs 15 residues. V lost 9 bases to trimming and J lost 5 bases, with 20 bases between them. Germline CDR1 LNHDA, CDR2 SQIVND (reference sequence). DNA of the CDR3: TGTGCCAGCAGAGAGGGGAGGGTCGGGCATCAGCCCCAGCATTTT. As protein: CASREGRVGHQPQHF.

This clonotype was detected many times. The V gene is TRBV6-2 or TRBV6-3, the J gene TRBJ1-3; TRBD1 is a possible D gene (6 bases). V was pared by 6 bases and J by 1 base, with 13 bases between. Germline CDR1 reads MNHEY; CDR2 reads SVGEGT. The CDR3 is 15 amino acids. Here the CDR3 reads CASRGLQGSGNTIYF. CDR3 sequence (DNA): TGTGCCAGCAGGGGACTACAGGGTTCTGGAAACACCATATATTTT.

This clonotype was seen repeatedly, ten times or more. The chain uses TRBV7-6 and TRBJ1-4; D is unclear. Trimming took off 4 bases at V and 12 bases at J, with 15 bases between the two ends. There are 13 residues in the CDR3. Germline-derived CDR1 and CDR2 are SGHVS and FNYEAQ. The CDR3 DNA reads TGTGCCAGCAGCTCCCGGCGGGAGCTAGAACTGTTTTTT. Translated, it gives CASSSRRELELFF.

This clonotype turned up a few times. The chain joins TRBV28 to TRBJ2-7; 8 bases align to TRBD2. This CDR3 is 18 amino acids long. The germline CDR1 and CDR2 sequences are MDHEN and SYDVKM. After removal of 2 bases from V and 1 base from J, the junction contained 13 bases not matched to a gene. The CDR3 region is CASSLVGPGIAGSYEQYF. CDR3 nucleotide sequence: TGTGCCAGCAGTTTAGTTGGTCCAGGTATAGCGGGGTCCTACGAGCAGTACTTC.

Here the CDR3 DNA reads TGTGCCAGTAGTATAATAACGCAGGGGCACTATGGCTACACCTTC. Residues: CASSIITQGHYGYTF. The V gene is TRBV19, the J gene TRBJ1-2; D is possibly TRBD1 (6 bases). V lost 2 bases and J 3 bases, leaving 13 bases between the germline ends. This CDR3 has 15 amino acids. Germline V gene data show CDR1 as LNHDA and CDR2 as SQIVND (reference sequence). Full variable domain (remainder filled in from reference TRBV19 and TRBJ1-2): DGGITQSPKYLFRKEGQNVTLSCEQNLNHDAMYWYRQDPGQGLRLIYYSQIVNDFQKGDIAEGYSVSREKKESFPLTVTSAQKNPTAFYLCASSIITQGHYGYTFGSGTRLTVV.

This clonotype was recorded at least ten times. This chain uses TRBV28 with TRBJ1-1; D may be TRBD1 (5 bases). Germline CDR1 is MDHEN and CDR2 is SYDVKM. CDR3 length equals 13 residues. The V end was cut by 6 bases, the J end by 4 bases, with 12 bases between. CDR3 residues: CASRPSGGTEAFF. CDR3 nucleotides: TGTGCCAGCAGGCCGTCGGGGGGCACTGAAGCTTTCTTT.